This T cell receptor (beta chain) was found in a study of T cells after yellow fever vaccination. They built TCR cDNA with 5'RACE template switching, a step that put in a universal primer site and UMIs. Each CDR3 protein gets one entry after TCRdb re-called the 5' RACE reads with MiXCR. The data show 500,000 to 650,000 distinct CDR3 sequences, roughly 17% seen once. Trimming left V 4 bases short and J 4 bases short, with 10 bases between. CDR1 is SQVTM, CDR2 ANQGSEA, per germline. The CDR3 has 12 residues. This clonotype was seen repeatedly, ten times or more. The TCR sequence derives from a man younger than 35 who received the YFV17D yellow fever vaccine. The sample was PBMCs, taken 5 days after the first yellow fever vaccination. The chain joins TRBV29-1 to TRBJ2-5; maybe TRBD1 (5 bases). The CDR3 nucleotides read TGCAGCGTTGGGACATCGGGAGAGACCCAGTACTTC. Translation: CSVGTSGETQYF.